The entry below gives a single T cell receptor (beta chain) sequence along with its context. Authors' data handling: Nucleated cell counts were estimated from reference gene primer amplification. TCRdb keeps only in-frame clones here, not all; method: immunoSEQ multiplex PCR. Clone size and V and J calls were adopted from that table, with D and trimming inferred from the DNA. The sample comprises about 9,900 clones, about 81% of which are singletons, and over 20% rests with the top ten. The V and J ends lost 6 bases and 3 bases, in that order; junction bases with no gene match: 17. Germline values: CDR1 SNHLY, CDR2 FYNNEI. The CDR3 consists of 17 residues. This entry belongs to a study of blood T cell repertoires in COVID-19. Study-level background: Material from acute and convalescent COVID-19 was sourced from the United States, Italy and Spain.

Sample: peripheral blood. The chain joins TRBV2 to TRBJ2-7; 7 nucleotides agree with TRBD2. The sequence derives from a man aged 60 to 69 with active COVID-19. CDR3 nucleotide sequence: TGTGCCAGCAGCCACCCCAGCGGGAAGGTTTTCAACTACGAGCAGTACTTC. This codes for CASSHPSGKVFNYEQYF.